The clone carrying this T cell receptor (beta chain) has more than one count but fewer than ten. Its specificity is unknown. The CDR3 totals 15 residues. Trimming removed 3 bases from V and 7 bases from J; junction bases left unmatched: 9. Germline loops: CDR1 SGHRS, CDR2 YFSETQ. This record comes from a study of T cell responses to AZD1222 COVID-19 vaccine. Study-level findings and limits: Of the AZD1222 recipients, only 5 to 7 were seropositive at baseline. Females outnumbered males among donors, who were mostly white British; clonal diversity was possibly underestimated. Vaccine-related CD4 TCRs covered spike, predominating at 160-218 and 743-854. Spike-specific TCR depth and breadth grew after two AZD1222 doses.

Clones were read by immunoSEQ multiplex PCR, and TCRdb kept only the in-frame ones, dropping some. The table records around 130,000 clones, around 90% of them present only once. The gene calls are TRBV5-1 and TRBJ2-1; 8 bases map to TRBD1. This receptor was obtained from an adult who received the AZD1222 COVID-19 vaccine. The sequencing used peripheral blood, collected 28 days after the second AZD1222 dose. The CDR3 DNA reads as TGCGCCAGCAGCTCAGGACAGGGAGTATGGAATGAGCAGTTCTTC. It codes for CASSSGQGVWNEQFF.